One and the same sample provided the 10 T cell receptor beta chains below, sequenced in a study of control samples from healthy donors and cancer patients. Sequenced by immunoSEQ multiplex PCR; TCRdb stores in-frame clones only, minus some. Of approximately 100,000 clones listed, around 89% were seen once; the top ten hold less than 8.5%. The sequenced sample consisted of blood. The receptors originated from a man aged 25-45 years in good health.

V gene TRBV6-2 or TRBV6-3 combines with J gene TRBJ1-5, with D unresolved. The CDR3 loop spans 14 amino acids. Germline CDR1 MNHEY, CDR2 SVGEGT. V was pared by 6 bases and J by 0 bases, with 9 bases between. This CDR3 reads CASSPHYSNQPQHF. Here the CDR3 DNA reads TGTGCCAGCAGCCCCCATTATAGCAATCAGCCCCAGCATTTT.

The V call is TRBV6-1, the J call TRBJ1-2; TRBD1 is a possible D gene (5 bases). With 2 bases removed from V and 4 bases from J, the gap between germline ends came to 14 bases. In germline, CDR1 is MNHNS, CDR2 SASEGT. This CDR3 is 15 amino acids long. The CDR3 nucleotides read TGTGCCAGCAGTGAACCGGGAGGGGTGAGCTATGGCTACACCTTC. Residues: CASSEPGGVSYGYTF.

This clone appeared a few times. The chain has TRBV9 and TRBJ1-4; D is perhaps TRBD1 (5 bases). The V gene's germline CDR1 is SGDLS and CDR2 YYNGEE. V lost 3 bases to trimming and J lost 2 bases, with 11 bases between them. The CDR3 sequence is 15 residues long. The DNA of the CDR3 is TGTGCCAGCAGCGCCCGACAGAGTACTAATGAAAAACTGTTTTTT. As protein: CASSARQSTNEKLFF.

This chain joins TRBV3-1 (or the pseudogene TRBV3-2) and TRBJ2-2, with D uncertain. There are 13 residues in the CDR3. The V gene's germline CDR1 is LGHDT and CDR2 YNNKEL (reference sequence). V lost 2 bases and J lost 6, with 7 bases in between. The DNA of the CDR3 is TGTGCCAGCAGCCAACTGGGCCCCGGGGAGCTGTTTTTT. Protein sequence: CASSQLGPGELFF.

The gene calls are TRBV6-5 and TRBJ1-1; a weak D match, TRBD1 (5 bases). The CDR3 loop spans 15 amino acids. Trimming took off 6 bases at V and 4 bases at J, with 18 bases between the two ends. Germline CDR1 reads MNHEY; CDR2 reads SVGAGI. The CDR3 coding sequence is TGTGCCAGCAGCAAGGGAACAGCGACAGCCACTGAAGCTTTCTTT. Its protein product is CASSKGTATATEAFF.

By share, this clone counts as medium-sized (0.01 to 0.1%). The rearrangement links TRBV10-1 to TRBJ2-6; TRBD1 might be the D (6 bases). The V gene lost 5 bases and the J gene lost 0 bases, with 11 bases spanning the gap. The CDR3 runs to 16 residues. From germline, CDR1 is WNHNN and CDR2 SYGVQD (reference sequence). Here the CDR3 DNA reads TGCGCCAGCAGTCGGGACACCAGCTCTGGGGCCAACGTCCTGACTTTC. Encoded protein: CASSRDTSSGANVLTF.

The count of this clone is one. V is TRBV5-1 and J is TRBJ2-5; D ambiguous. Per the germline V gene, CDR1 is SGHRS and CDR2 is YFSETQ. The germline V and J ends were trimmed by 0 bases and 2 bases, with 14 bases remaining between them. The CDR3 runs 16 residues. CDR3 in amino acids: CASSLGPDWRQETQYF. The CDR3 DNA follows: TGCGCCAGCAGCTTGGGCCCAGATTGGCGGCAAGAGACCCAGTACTTC.

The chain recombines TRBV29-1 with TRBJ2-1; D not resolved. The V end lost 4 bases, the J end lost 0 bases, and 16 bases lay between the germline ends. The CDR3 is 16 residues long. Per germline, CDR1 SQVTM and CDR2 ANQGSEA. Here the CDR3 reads CSVAPLVGVSYNEQFF. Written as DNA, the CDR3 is TGCAGCGTTGCCCCTTTGGTTGGGGTCTCCTACAATGAGCAGTTCTTC.

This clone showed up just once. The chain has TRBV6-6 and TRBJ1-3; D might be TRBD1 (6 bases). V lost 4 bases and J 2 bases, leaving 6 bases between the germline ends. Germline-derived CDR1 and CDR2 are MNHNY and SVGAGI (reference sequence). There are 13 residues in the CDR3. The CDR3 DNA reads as TGTGCCAGCAGTTCAGGGGCTGGAAACACCATATATTTT. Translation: CASSSGAGNTIYF.

CDR3 amino acids: CASSSTPDSIYEQYV. In DNA form, the CDR3 reads TGTGCCAGCAGTTCTACCCCAGACAGCATCTACGAGCAGTACGTC. The chain couples TRBV6-5 to TRBJ2-7; TRBD1 might be the D (5 bases). The CDR3 contains 15 residues. V was shortened by 4 bases and J by 3 bases, with 16 bases between the two germline ends. From germline, CDR1 is MNHEY and CDR2 SVGAGI.